A single sample gave rise to the 28 T cell receptor beta chains below, sequenced in a study of blood T cells in healthy people across ages. A sample-barcoded 5' primer and a J-beta primer mix were used in a second PCR of about 7 to 12 cycles. TCRdb analysed the 5' RACE reads with MiXCR anew, one entry per CDR3 protein. This sample has about 810,000 distinct CDR3 sequences, with roughly 34% found just once. The sample was blood. Source of these receptors: a man between 18 and 29 years old in good health.

This clonotype was seen a few times. The chain uses TRBV10-3 and TRBJ1-2, with a tentative D call TRBD1 (5 bases). In germline, CDR1 is ENHRY, CDR2 SYGVKD. This CDR3 region has 14 residues. Trimming removed 6 bases from V and 4 bases from J, with 15 bases in between. The CDR3 sequence is CAIRESLDTYGYTF. For the CDR3, the DNA is TGTGCCATCAGGGAAAGTCTGGACACCTATGGCTACACCTTC.

In regard to this clonotype: This clone may be a read error of a much larger clone one base away. The chain uses TRBV12-3 or TRBV12-4 and TRBJ2-3; D unresolved. The CDR3 is made up of 13 amino acids. V lost 7 bases and J 5 bases, leaving 13 bases between the germline ends. The CDR3 sequence is CASNFYSGDTQYF. The CDR3 DNA reads TGTGCCAGCAATTTCTACAGTGGAGATACGCAGTATTTT.

This clonotype was seen a few times. The chain links TRBV4-2 to TRBJ1-4, with D perhaps matching TRBD1 (5 bases). The CDR3 loop spans 21 amino acids. V was trimmed by 1 base and J by 7 bases, leaving 31 bases between them. Germline loops: CDR1 LGHNA, CDR2 YNFKEQ. CDR3 amino acids: CASSQAGSADITGTVVEKLFF. Here the CDR3 DNA reads TGTGCCAGCAGCCAAGCGGGCTCGGCTGATATCACCGGGACGGTAGTTGAAAAACTGTTTTTT.

In regard to this clonotype: One end of the junction is discordant with germline, which a read error may explain. This chain links TRBV7-2 with TRBJ1-6; no firm D call. Germline lookup yields CDR1 SGHTA and CDR2 FQGNSA. The CDR3 has 16 amino acids. Here the CDR3 reads CASSGTYVVGNSPPHF. The CDR3 nucleotides are TGTGCCAGCAGCGGAACGTACGTTGTCGGCAATTCGCCCCCCCACTTT.

The CDR3 loop is CASSQLAGVSDEQFF. The CDR3 DNA reads as TGCGCCAGCAGCCAACTAGCGGGAGTATCTGATGAGCAGTTCTTC. J is TRBJ2-1 and V is TRBV4-1, with 10 positions matching TRBD2. Germline V gives CDR1 MGHRA, CDR2 YSYEKL. With V trimmed by 2 bases and J by 8 bases, 6 bases remained unmatched. The CDR3 loop spans 15 amino acids.

In this sample, this clonotype turned up many times. The CDR3 spells CASSGTGGLGYTF. In DNA form, the CDR3 reads TGTGCCAGCAGCGGGACAGGGGGTCTTGGCTACACCTTC. The rearrangement uses TRBV3-1 and TRBJ1-2; 11 nucleotides line up with TRBD1. The CDR3 contains 13 residues. The ends lost 5 bases at V and 7 bases at J; junction bases unmatched: 3. Germline CDR1 reads LGHDT; CDR2 reads YNNKEL (reference sequence). The complete variable domain, with remaining parts taken from reference TRBV3-1 and TRBJ1-2, reads DTAVSQTPKYLVTQMGNDKSIKCEQNLGHDTMYWYKQDSKKFLKIMFSYNNKELIINETVPNRFSPKSPDKAHLNLHINSLELGDSAVYFCASSGTGGLGYTFGSGTRLTVV.

This clonotype was counted at least ten times. The rearrangement links TRBV20-1 to TRBJ1-2; D ambiguous. This CDR3 has 15 amino acids. Germline V gives CDR1 DFQATT, CDR2 SNEGSKA (reference sequence). V was trimmed by 0 bases and J by 2 bases, leaving 13 bases between them. The CDR3, as DNA: TGCAGTGCTAGAGATCGTCCAGGCGGAAACTATGGCTACACCTTC. Residues: CSARDRPGGNYGYTF.

The rearrangement joins TRBV6-2 or TRBV6-3 to TRBJ1-5, with D possibly matching TRBD1 (5 bases). CDR3 length: 13 residues. Germline CDR1 MNHEY, CDR2 SVGEGT. V was shortened by 6 bases and J by 6 bases, with 12 bases between the two germline ends. CDR3 DNA: TGTGCCAGCAGCCAGGACACCTTTCAGCCCCAGCATTTT. This codes for CASSQDTFQPQHF.

This chain joins TRBV4-1 and TRBJ2-3; TRBD1 is a possible D gene (6 bases). Germline V gene sequence: CDR1 MGHRA, CDR2 YSYEKL. This CDR3 region has 17 residues. The V and J ends lost 6 bases and 2 bases respectively, with 21 bases between them. CDR3 amino acids: CASSRQVQMISTDTQYF. The CDR3, as DNA: TGCGCCAGCAGTCGACAGGTCCAGATGATCTCCACAGATACGCAGTATTTT.

This clonotype appeared many times. The V and J genes are TRBV7-2 and TRBJ2-5; tentatively, D is TRBD1 (6 bases). Trimming cost V 7 bases and J 3 bases, with 15 bases left between them. Germline CDR1 reads SGHTA; CDR2 reads FQGNSA. This CDR3 is built from 14 residues. The CDR3, as DNA: TGTGCCAGCACCCCCAGGGGCGGAAAAGAGACCCAGTACTTC. This sequence encodes CASTPRGGKETQYF.

This clonotype was seen more than once but under ten times. The chain carries TRBV5-5 and TRBJ2-1; 8 bases fit TRBD1. Germline V gene lookup returns CDR1 SGHKS and CDR2 YYEKEE (reference sequence). This CDR3 comprises 16 residues. Trimming took 0 bases from V and 3 from J; bases not matched to a gene: 5. CDR3 protein: CASSLDRGDNYNEQFF. For the CDR3, the DNA is TGTGCCAGCAGCTTGGACAGGGGGGATAACTACAATGAGCAGTTCTTC.

This clonotype was seen only a few times. The chain joins TRBV3-1 to TRBJ2-1; D is uncertain. With 4 bases removed from V and 0 bases from J, the gap between germline ends came to 13 bases. The germline gives CDR1 LGHDT, CDR2 YNNKEL (reference sequence). The CDR3 consists of 16 residues. Here the CDR3 reads CASSPHRRSSYNEQFF. The CDR3 nucleotides read TGTGCCAGCAGCCCCCACCGCAGGAGCTCCTACAATGAGCAGTTCTTC.

This clonotype was recorded many times. The chain uses TRBV6-6 and TRBJ2-3; 7 bases match TRBD1. Germline CDR1 MNHNY, CDR2 SVGAGI (reference sequence). This CDR3 has 16 residues. Losses at the gene ends were 6 bases for V and 1 base for J; bases not matched to a gene: 10. In nucleotides, the CDR3 is TGTGCCAGCAGCCACAACAGGGGTCCGCGCACAGATACGCAGTATTTT. It is translated as CASSHNRGPRTDTQYF.

This clonotype has at least ten counts. This chain uses TRBV4-2 with TRBJ2-1, with 7 bases fitting TRBD2. The V and J ends lost 0 bases and 5 bases, in that order; junction bases with no gene match: 4. The CDR3 runs to 15 residues. Germline-derived CDR1 and CDR2 are LGHNA and YNFKEQ. The CDR3 protein is CASSQDLGGDNEQFF. CDR3 in DNA: TGTGCCAGCAGCCAAGATTTGGGGGGGGACAATGAGCAGTTCTTC.

This clonotype was seen only a few times. The chain recombines TRBV24-1 with TRBJ1-2; D not certain. Trimming removed 9 bases from V and 8 bases from J, with 18 bases in between. The CDR3 runs 13 residues. Germline CDR1 KGHDR, CDR2 SFDVKD. Here the CDR3 DNA reads TGTGCCACCCAGGACTCCTCACTCCGAGGCTACACCTTC. Translating it yields CATQDSSLRGYTF.

This clonotype was counted many times. The genes are TRBV12-3 or TRBV12-4 and TRBJ2-1, with 8 nucleotides matching TRBD2. V lost 6 bases to trimming and J lost 3 bases; unmatched junction nucleotides: 7. This CDR3 contains 15 residues. DNA for the CDR3: TGTGCCAGCAGGGAAGCGGGGGACTTCTACAATGAGCAGTTCTTC. This codes for CASREAGDFYNEQFF.

The chain has TRBV7-2 and TRBJ1-4, with 7 bases matching TRBD1. The CDR3 length is 16 residues. J was trimmed by 4 bases and V by 1 base; bases with no gene match: 6. Germline CDR1 and CDR2: SGHTA and FQGNSA. The CDR3 nucleotides read TGTGCCAGCAGCTTAGACAGGGGAGATGGTAATGAAAAACTGTTTTTT. It yields the protein CASSLDRGDGNEKLFF.

This clonotype was observed a single time. This chain connects TRBV12-3 or TRBV12-4 to TRBJ2-1; 9 bases match TRBD2. The CDR3 is made up of 17 amino acids. J lost 13 bases, V lost 5 bases, and 21 bases had no gene match. The CDR3 reads CASSPRLAVAEKETQFF. The CDR3 DNA sequence: TGTGCCAGCAGTCCTCGACTAGCGGTAGCAGAAAAAGAGACCCAGTTCTTC.

The rearrangement links TRBV3-1 to TRBJ1-1; possible D gene TRBD1, 6 bases. This CDR3 is built from 13 residues. CDR1 is LGHDT, CDR2 YNNKEL, per germline (reference sequence). V gave up 4 bases and J gave up 6 bases, with 12 bases separating them. In nucleotides, the CDR3 is TGTGCCAGCAGCCCGAACCAGGGGCCTGAAGCTTTCTTT. Residues: CASSPNQGPEAFF. Filled out from reference TRBV3-1 and TRBJ1-1, the complete variable domain reads DTAVSQTPKYLVTQMGNDKSIKCEQNLGHDTMYWYKQDSKKFLKIMFSYNNKELIINETVPNRFSPKSPDKAHLNLHINSLELGDSAVYFCASSPNQGPEAFFGQGTRLTVV.

J is TRBJ2-7 and V is TRBV2; maybe TRBD1 (6 bases). CDR3 length: 19 amino acids. The germline V and J ends were trimmed by 6 bases and 0 bases, with 27 bases remaining between them. The germline V gene has CDR1 SNHLY and CDR2 FYNNEI. The CDR3 nucleotides read TGTGCCAGCAGCGCCTATAAGGGGGACACCTTTTATTCCTCCTACGAGCAGTACTTC. Protein product: CASSAYKGDTFYSSYEQYF.

The genes are TRBV29-1 and TRBJ1-2; maybe TRBD1 (5 bases). CDR1 SQVTM and CDR2 ANQGSEA come from the germline V gene. There are 11 residues in the CDR3. Trimming pared 7 bases from V and 7 bases from J, leaving 13 bases between. CDR3 in DNA: TGCAGCGGGTCATGGGGCGGTGGCTACACCTTC. This translates into CSGSWGGGYTF. The whole variable domain, remainder taken from reference TRBV29-1 and TRBJ1-2, is SAVISQKPSRDICQRGTSLTIQCQVDSQVTMMFWYRQQPGQSLTLIATANQGSEATYESGFVIDKFPISRPNLTFSTLTVSNMSPEDSSIYLCSGSWGGGYTFGSGTRLTVV.

In this sample, this clonotype turned up many times. This chain connects TRBV4-1 to TRBJ2-1, with unresolved D. Looked up from germline, CDR1 is MGHRA and CDR2 is YSYEKL. CDR3 length: 16 residues. V shed 0 bases and J shed 0 bases, with 9 bases lying between them. CDR3 bases: TGCGCCAGCAGCCAAGATGCGGCTAGCTCCTACAATGAGCAGTTCTTC. It codes for CASSQDAASSYNEQFF.

This chain links TRBV3-1 with TRBJ2-5; possibly TRBD2 for D (6 bases). Trimming removed 4 bases at V and 5 bases at J, with 17 bases between. The germline gives CDR1 LGHDT, CDR2 YNNKEL (reference sequence). The length of the CDR3 is 15 residues. CDR3 DNA: TGTGCCAGCAGCCTCCCAGGAGTGGAGGGGGAGACCCAGTACTTC. This gives the protein CASSLPGVEGETQYF.

This clonotype was observed many times. This chain links TRBV12-3 or TRBV12-4 with TRBJ2-3; the match to TRBD2 covers 7 bases. The CDR3 is 14 residues long. The V gene end was trimmed by 3 bases and the J gene end by 4 bases; junction bases not matched to a gene: 4. The CDR3 spells CASSFGGSADTQYF. The CDR3 DNA follows: TGTGCCAGCAGTTTCGGGGGGAGCGCAGATACGCAGTATTTT.

This clonotype was seen a handful of times. The CDR3 region is CASRSPGQTNEKLFF. As DNA, the CDR3 is TGTGCCAGCAGGTCTCCGGGACAGACAAATGAAAAACTGTTTTTT. The gene calls are TRBV6-5 and TRBJ1-4, with TRBD1 matching 7 bases. Germline trimming cut 6 bases from V and 5 bases from J; bases unmatched to any gene: 9. The germline CDR1 and CDR2 sequences are MNHEY and SVGAGI. The length of the CDR3 is 15 residues.

This clonotype turned up a few times. The CDR3 nucleotides are TGTGCCAGCAGTGAGTTCGGGGGGAAACGGGATACGCAGTATTTT. Its protein product is CASSEFGGKRDTQYF. The chain uses TRBV25-1 and TRBJ2-3; 7 bases map to TRBD2. Germline V gene sequence: CDR1 MGHDK, CDR2 SYGVNS. This CDR3 region has 15 residues. The ends lost 3 bases at V and 6 bases at J; junction bases unmatched: 9.

For this clonotype: This may come from a read error, since a much larger clone is one base off. The genes are TRBV4-3 and TRBJ2-3, with 9 bases matching TRBD2. Trimming cost V 0 bases and J 0 bases; bases outside gene matches: 1. This CDR3 contains 16 residues. The germline V gene has CDR1 LGHNA and CDR2 YSLEER. CDR3 nucleotide sequence: TGCGCCAGCAGCCAAGATGGGACTAGCAGCACAGATACGCAGTATTTT. This encodes CASSQDGTSSTDTQYF.

V gene TRBV14 combines with J gene TRBJ2-4; tentatively, D is TRBD2 (5 bases). With the DNA end fitting TRBJ2-7 better, the J assignment may be wrong. Germline loops: CDR1 SGHDN, CDR2 FVKESK. CDR3 length: 14 amino acids. The CDR3 reads CASSQGWETYEQYF. DNA for the CDR3: TGTGCCAGCAGCCAAGGGTGGGAGACGTACGAGCAGTACTTC.